This passage covers 5 T cell receptor beta chains from one sample sequenced in a study of CD8 T cells in Susac syndrome. The RNA, 0.5 to 1 ug, was put through reverse transcription using random hexamers. TCRdb recomputed calls from the immunoSEQ multiplex PCR reads with MiXCR, one row per CDR3 protein. The sample holds 110,000 to 150,000 distinct CDR3 sequences, more than 90% seen once. Sample: CD4+ T cells from PBMCs. These receptors were collected from a human donor with Susac syndrome.

This clonotype was counted once. The rearrangement joins TRBV4-2 to TRBJ2-2; D gene uncertain. Germline assignment: CDR1 LGHNA and CDR2 YNFKEQ. The CDR3 is 14 residues long. The V gene lost 1 base and the J gene lost 3 bases, with 6 bases spanning the gap. CDR3 residues: CASSQGGYTGELFF. Here the CDR3 DNA reads TGTGCCAGCAGCCAAGGGGGATACACCGGGGAGCTGTTTTTT.

The V call is TRBV11-2, the J call TRBJ2-5; possible D gene TRBD2, 7 bases. The CDR3 spans 17 residues. Trimming stripped 0 bases from V and 5 bases from J, with 19 bases between. Per the germline V gene, CDR1 is SGHAT and CDR2 is FQNNGV. DNA for the CDR3: TGTGCCAGCAGCTTAGATCGAACGGGCAGGGGAGGGGAGACCCAGTACTTC. It encodes CASSLDRTGRGGETQYF.

The chain has TRBV6-2 or TRBV6-3 and TRBJ1-2; possible D gene TRBD1, 6 bases. Germline CDR1 reads MNHEY; CDR2 reads SVGEGT. V lost 5 bases to trimming and J lost 7 bases, with 8 bases between them. The CDR3 covers 11 residues. The CDR3 DNA is TGTGCCAGCAGTCAACAGGGTGGCTACACCTTC. This gives the protein CASSQQGGYTF.

The chain has TRBV29-1 and TRBJ1-1; TRBD1 might be the D (6 bases). Germline V gene lookup returns CDR1 SQVTM and CDR2 ANQGSEA. V lost 2 bases and J 8 bases, leaving 15 bases between the germline ends. The CDR3 has 13 residues. CDR3 loop: CSVETQQGGEAFF. In DNA, the CDR3 is TGCAGCGTTGAAACACAACAGGGTGGCGAAGCTTTCTTT.

J is TRBJ2-6 and V is TRBV4-1; D is ambiguous. Germline V gene lookup returns CDR1 MGHRA and CDR2 YSYEKL. The length of the CDR3 is 17 residues. The V and J ends lost 4 bases and 0 bases respectively, with 13 bases between them. For the CDR3, the DNA is TGCGCCAGCAGCCTCCCAAGGAACGGCTCTGGGGCCAACGTCCTGACTTTC. Its protein is CASSLPRNGSGANVLTF.